The next 4 T cell receptor beta chains were all read from a single sample in a study of control samples from healthy donors and cancer patients. Repertoires were generated with immunoSEQ multiplex PCR, while TCRdb's copy carries only in-frame clones and drops some. The sample has around 130,000 clones; approximately 90% are singletons. Sequencing was done on a sample of blood. These receptors were taken from a man younger than 35 in good health.

J is TRBJ1-5 and V is TRBV6-1; 7 nucleotides match TRBD1. This CDR3 region has 15 residues. The germline CDR1 and CDR2 sequences are MNHNS and SASEGT. J gave up 5 bases and V 3 bases, and 7 bases lay outside the gene matches. The CDR3, as DNA: TGTGCCAGCAGTGATTTGGGGACAGAATATCAGCCCCAGCATTTT. Translated, it gives CASSDLGTEYQPQHF.

The CDR3 loop reads CAISEARENSPLHF. As DNA, the CDR3 is TGTGCCATCAGTGAGGCCCGAGAAAATTCACCCCTCCACTTT. The chain links TRBV10-3 to TRBJ1-6; D gene ambiguous. This CDR3 spans 14 amino acids. Looked up from germline, CDR1 is ENHRY and CDR2 is SYGVKD. Trimming pared 2 bases from V and 7 bases from J, leaving 9 bases between.

This clone was recorded only once. V usage is TRBV30 and J usage is TRBJ1-3; D remains unclear. The CDR3 consists of 13 residues. CDR1 is GTSNPN, CDR2 SVGIG, per germline (reference sequence). V was shortened by 2 bases and J by 0 bases, with 5 bases between the two germline ends. The CDR3 bases are TGTGCCTGGAGTAAGGACTCTGGAAACACCATATATTTT. Translating it yields CAWSKDSGNTIYF. Full variable domain (outside the CDR3, taken from reference TRBV30 and TRBJ1-3): SQTIHQWPATLVQPVGSPLSLECTVEGTSNPNLYWYRQAAGRGLQLLFYSVGIGQISSEVPQNLSASRPQDRQFILSSKKLLLSDSGFYLCAWSKDSGNTIYFGEGSWLTVV.

V gene TRBV11-2 combines with J gene TRBJ1-5, with D hard to call. Germline CDR1 reads SGHAT; CDR2 reads FQNNGV. The V and J ends lost 5 bases and 4 bases respectively, with 6 bases between them. This CDR3 contains 12 residues. The CDR3 region has the DNA TGTGCCAGCAGCCTACAAAATCAGCCCCAGCATTTT. Its protein product is CASSLQNQPQHF.